The 22 T cell receptor beta chains below come from one sample, sequenced in a study of T-cell reconstitution after alpha-beta-depleted transplantation in children. Unique molecular identifiers were incorporated into the prepared TCRbeta library. TCRdb fed the PCR reads into MiXCR, producing one record per CDR3 protein. Of approximately 400,000 distinct CDR3 sequences listed, about 16% are singletons. The specimen was PBMCs, mostly from graft donor cells, collected 360 days after TCRalphabeta/CD19-depleted stem cell transplant. These receptors all come from a boy in the first two years of life who had a stem cell transplant for Wiskott-Aldrich syndrome, so the T cells may come from the graft donor.

This clonotype showed up just once. The J gene is TRBJ2-2, the V gene TRBV18; no firm D call. The CDR3 sequence is 12 residues long. Germline V lookup: CDR1 KGHSH, CDR2 LQKENI. Trimming shortened V by 3 bases and J by 5 bases, and 4 bases separated the two germline ends. This CDR3 is CASSPMTGELFF. CDR3 nucleotide sequence: TGTGCCAGCTCACCGATGACCGGGGAGCTGTTTTTT.

The sample holds a few counts of this clonotype. The chain links TRBV12-3 or TRBV12-4 to TRBJ2-1; D is unresolved. Trimming left V 3 bases short and J 0 bases short, with 21 bases between. The CDR3 extends over 19 amino acids. CDR3: CASSFSLLKITSSYNEQFF. The CDR3 bases are TGTGCCAGCAGTTTTAGTTTACTGAAGATTACGAGCTCCTACAATGAGCAGTTCTTC.

The sample holds a few counts of this clonotype. V and J are TRBV5-6 and TRBJ2-7, with D perhaps being TRBD1 or TRBD2 (5 bases each). The V end lost 3 bases, the J end lost 3 bases, and 13 bases lay between the germline ends. Germline V gene lookup returns CDR1 SGHDT and CDR2 YYEEEE. CDR3 length equals 14 residues. As DNA, the CDR3 is TGTGCCAGCAGCTCTCCGGGACGGTACTACGAGCAGTACTTC. Protein product: CASSSPGRYYEQYF.

This clonotype showed up just a few times. The genes are TRBV11-2 and TRBJ2-1; a possible D gene is TRBD1 (6 bases). Germline assignment: CDR1 SGHAT and CDR2 FQNNGV. The ends were cut back, 6 bases at V and 2 bases at J, with 26 bases in the middle. The CDR3 totals 19 residues. In nucleotides, the CDR3 is TGTGCCAGCAGGCAGACGGCAGGACCTCCCAGGGGCCCCTACAATGAGCAGTTCTTC. Amino acid sequence: CASRQTAGPPRGPYNEQFF.

The V gene is TRBV4-3, the J gene TRBJ2-1; 11 nucleotides line up with TRBD2. V shed 1 base, J shed 7 bases, and the junction held 9 bases outside the gene matches. Germline V gives CDR1 LGHNA, CDR2 YSLEER. This CDR3 has 17 residues. The CDR3 loop is CASSQVKVAGGVNEQFF. The CDR3 bases are TGCGCCAGCAGCCAAGTGAAGGTAGCGGGAGGGGTAAATGAGCAGTTCTTC.

To note about this clonotype: An end of the junction differs from the germline gene, which may be a read error. This chain uses TRBV12-3 or TRBV12-4 with TRBJ2-5, with D tentatively TRBD1 (6 bases). The length of the CDR3 is 15 residues. In DNA form, the CDR3 reads TGTGTCAGCAGTTTAGGTCAGGGGATGAGAGAGACCCAGTACTTC. Amino acids: CVSSLGQGMRETQYF.

The chain is built from TRBV7-2 and TRBJ2-2, with D maybe TRBD2 (6 bases). This CDR3 spans 17 amino acids. The germline V and J ends were trimmed by 0 bases and 4 bases, with 15 bases remaining between them. Germline assignment: CDR1 SGHTA and CDR2 FQGNSA. The CDR3 region has the DNA TGTGCCAGCAGCTTAGCGGGCGGGGCAGGGTTCACCGGGGAGCTGTTTTTT. Translation gives CASSLAGGAGFTGELFF.

The V call is TRBV3-1, the J call TRBJ1-2; 8 positions match TRBD1. The ends lost 4 bases at V and 4 bases at J; junction bases unmatched: 5. CDR3 length equals 14 residues. The germline V gene encodes CDR1 LGHDT and CDR2 YNNKEL (reference sequence). The CDR3 reads CASSRQGMSYGYTF. The CDR3 coding sequence is TGTGCCAGCAGCCGACAGGGGATGAGCTATGGCTACACCTTC.

The chain recombines TRBV5-1 with TRBJ2-5; 7 nucleotides align to TRBD2. The CDR3 is 15 amino acids. V was pared by 4 bases and J by 5 bases, with 11 bases of the junction left unmatched. From germline, CDR1 is SGHRS and CDR2 YFSETQ. In DNA, the CDR3 is TGCGCCAGCAGCAAAGCCTGGGAGGGTTCCGAGACCCAGTACTTC. This codes for CASSKAWEGSETQYF.

This chain uses TRBV5-1 with TRBJ2-2; 7 bases agree with TRBD1. V lost 4 bases, J lost 5 bases, and 11 bases stayed unmatched. The CDR3 is made up of 16 amino acids. The germline gives CDR1 SGHRS, CDR2 YFSETQ. The CDR3 region has the DNA TGCGCCAGCAGCCTCACAGGGGCCACTTCTACCGGGGAGCTGTTTTTT. It translates to CASSLTGATSTGELFF.

This clonotype came up a few times. J is TRBJ2-5 and V is TRBV6-5, with D hard to call. The CDR3 length is 14 residues. Germline V lookup: CDR1 MNHEY, CDR2 SVGAGI. V was clipped by 4 bases and J by 7 bases, with 16 bases between them. For the CDR3, the DNA is TGTGCCAGCAGTTCCCTAGGAAAGTTTGGGACCCAGTACTTC. It specifies CASSSLGKFGTQYF.

Ten or more counts support this clonotype. The V and J genes are TRBV9 and TRBJ2-7; a possible D gene is TRBD2 (6 bases). V was shortened by 2 bases and J by 0 bases, with 6 bases between the two germline ends. The length of the CDR3 is 13 residues. CDR1 and CDR2 (germline): SGDLS, YYNGEE. The CDR3 loop is CASSVGGSYEQYF. The CDR3 nucleotides are TGTGCCAGCAGCGTGGGGGGCTCCTACGAGCAGTACTTC.

There are a few counts of this clonotype. The chain has TRBV4-2 and TRBJ2-7; a weak D match, TRBD2 (5 bases). The V end was cut by 5 bases, the J end by 1 base, with 15 bases between. The germline gives CDR1 LGHNA, CDR2 YNFKEQ. The CDR3 is 15 residues long. The CDR3 loop reads CASSVRAKPSYEQYF. CDR3 nucleotides: TGTGCCAGCAGCGTGCGGGCCAAACCTTCCTACGAGCAGTACTTC.

This clonotype occurred a few times. The V gene is TRBV4-1, the J gene TRBJ2-5; 8 nucleotides line up with TRBD1. CDR3 length: 16 amino acids. V gave up 0 bases and J gave up 4 bases; unmatched junction bases: 7. Germline assignment: CDR1 MGHRA and CDR2 YSYEKL. The DNA for the CDR3 is TGCGCCAGCAGCCAAGATTCGGACAGGGTGAGAGAGACCCAGTACTTC. Protein product: CASSQDSDRVRETQYF.

This clonotype was picked up many times. The V gene is TRBV10-3, the J gene TRBJ2-5, with D unclear. This CDR3 contains 14 residues. Germline CDR1 ENHRY, CDR2 SYGVKD. Trimming removed 5 bases from V and 4 bases from J, with 14 bases in between. The CDR3 is CAISPGLEGETQYF. Written as DNA, the CDR3 is TGTGCCATCAGTCCGGGTCTTGAAGGAGAGACCCAGTACTTC.

This clonotype was seen only a few times. The chain combines TRBV14 with TRBJ2-5; 13 bases line up with TRBD2. CDR3 size: 15 residues. The germline CDR1 and CDR2 sequences are SGHDN and FVKESK. Unmatched junction bases numbered 5, after V lost 5 bases and J lost 5 bases. The CDR3 region has the DNA TGTGCCAGCAGCAGGACTAGCGGGAGTTGGGAGACCCAGTACTTC. Encoded protein: CASSRTSGSWETQYF.

The chain links TRBV29-1 to TRBJ2-7; perhaps TRBD1 as D (6 bases). With 8 bases removed from V and 0 bases from J, the gap between germline ends came to 14 bases. In germline, CDR1 is SQVTM, CDR2 ANQGSEA. The CDR3 contains 13 residues. CDR3 DNA sequence: TGCAGCATCAGGACAGTTTCCTCCTACGAGCAGTACTTC. It codes for CSIRTVSSYEQYF.

This chain joins TRBV5-6 and TRBJ2-1, with 8 bases aligning to TRBD2. The junction had 7 bases not matched to a gene; V was cut back by 1 base and J by 4 bases. The CDR3 has 16 amino acids. Germline V CDR1 and CDR2: SGHDT, YYEEEE. CDR3 sequence reads: CASSLWISGTYNEQFF. CDR3 in DNA: TGTGCCAGCAGCTTGTGGATTAGCGGGACGTACAATGAGCAGTTCTTC. The full variable domain, its missing parts supplied by reference TRBV5-6 and TRBJ2-1, is DAGVTQSPTHLIKTRGQQVTLRCSPKSGHDTVSWYQQALGQGPQFIFQYYEEEERQRGNFPDRFSGHQFPNYSSELNVNALLLGDSALYLCASSLWISGTYNEQFFGPGTRLTVL.

This rearrangement joins TRBV24-1 to TRBJ2-5, with TRBD2 as a possible D gene (6 bases). V was pared by 7 bases and J by 1 base, with 15 bases between. The length of the CDR3 is 15 residues. Germline values: CDR1 KGHDR, CDR2 SFDVKD. CDR3 DNA sequence: TGTGCCACCAGCCCGACTAAGCGGGCCCAAGAGACCCAGTACTTC. Residues: CATSPTKRAQETQYF.

The rearrangement links TRBV29-1 to TRBJ2-2; 11 bases align to TRBD1. The CDR3 has 12 amino acids. J lost 7 bases, V lost 7 bases, and 2 bases had no gene match. CDR1 is SQVTM, CDR2 ANQGSEA, per germline. CDR3: CSGDRGVGELFF. The CDR3 DNA is TGCAGCGGGGACAGGGGGGTCGGGGAGCTGTTTTTT.

The rearrangement joins TRBV30 to TRBJ2-3; the D gene could be TRBD1 or TRBD2 (5 bases each). The V end lost 5 bases, the J end lost 6 bases, and 15 bases lay between the germline ends. The CDR3 has 13 amino acids. CDR1 and CDR2 from the germline V gene are GTSNPN and SVGIG (reference sequence). The chain's CDR3 is CAWARDHTDTQYF. As DNA, the CDR3 is TGTGCCTGGGCTCGGGACCACACGGATACGCAGTATTTT.

This chain links TRBV7-2 with TRBJ2-7; D gene unclear. CDR1 is SGHTA, CDR2 FQGNSA, per germline. CDR3 length equals 13 residues. Trimming stripped 6 bases from V and 2 bases from J, with 11 bases between. CDR3 protein: CASSLPGPYEQYF. CDR3 coding DNA: TGTGCCAGCAGTTTGCCAGGTCCCTACGAGCAGTACTTC.